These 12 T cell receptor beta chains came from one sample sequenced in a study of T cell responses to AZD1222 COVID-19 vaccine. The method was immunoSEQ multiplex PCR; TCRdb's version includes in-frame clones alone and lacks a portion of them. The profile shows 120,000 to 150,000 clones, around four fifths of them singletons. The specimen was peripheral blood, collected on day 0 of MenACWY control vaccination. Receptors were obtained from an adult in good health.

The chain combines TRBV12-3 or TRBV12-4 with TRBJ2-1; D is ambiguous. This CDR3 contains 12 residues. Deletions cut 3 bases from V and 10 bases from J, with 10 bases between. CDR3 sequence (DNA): TGTGCCAGCAGTTTCGTCGTAGGAGAGCAGTTCTTC. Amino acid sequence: CASSFVVGEQFF.

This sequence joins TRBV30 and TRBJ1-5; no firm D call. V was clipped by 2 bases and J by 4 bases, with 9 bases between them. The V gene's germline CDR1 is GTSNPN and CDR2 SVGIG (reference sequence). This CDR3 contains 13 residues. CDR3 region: CAWSSNRNQPQHF. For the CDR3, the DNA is TGTGCCTGGAGTTCTAATAGGAATCAGCCCCAGCATTTT.

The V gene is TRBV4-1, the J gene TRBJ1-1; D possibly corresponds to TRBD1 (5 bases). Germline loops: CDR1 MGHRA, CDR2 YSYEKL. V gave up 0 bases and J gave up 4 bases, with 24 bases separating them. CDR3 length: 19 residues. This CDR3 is CASSQDKSKVGGLPTEAFF. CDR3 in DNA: TGCGCCAGCAGCCAAGATAAATCTAAGGTCGGGGGGTTGCCCACTGAAGCTTTCTTT.

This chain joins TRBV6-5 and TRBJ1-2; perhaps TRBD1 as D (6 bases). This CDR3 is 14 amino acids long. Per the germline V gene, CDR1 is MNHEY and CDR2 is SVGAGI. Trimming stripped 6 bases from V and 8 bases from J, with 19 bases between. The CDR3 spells CASSSFGSQGGYTF. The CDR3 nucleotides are TGTGCCAGCAGCTCTTTCGGGTCGCAGGGGGGCTACACCTTC.

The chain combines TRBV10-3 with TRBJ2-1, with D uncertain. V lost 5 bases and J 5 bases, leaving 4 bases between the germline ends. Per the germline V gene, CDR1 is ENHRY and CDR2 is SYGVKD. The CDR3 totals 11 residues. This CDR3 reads CAISPHNEQFF. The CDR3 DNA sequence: TGTGCCATCAGTCCCCACAATGAGCAGTTCTTC.

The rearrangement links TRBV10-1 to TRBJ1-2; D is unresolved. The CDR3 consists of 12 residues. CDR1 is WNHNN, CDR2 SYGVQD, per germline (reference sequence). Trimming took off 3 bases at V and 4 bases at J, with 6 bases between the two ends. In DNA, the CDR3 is TGCGCCAGCAGTGACGAGGGCTATGGCTACACCTTC. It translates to CASSDEGYGYTF.

The CDR3 region has the DNA TGTGCCAGCAGCCAAGGGGGACGGCAGTACTTC. It is translated as CASSQGGRQYF. The chain uses TRBV3-1 (or the pseudogene TRBV3-2) and TRBJ2-7; the D gene could be TRBD1 or TRBD2 (5 bases each). CDR1 and CDR2 (germline): LGHDT, YNNKEL (reference sequence). The CDR3 is made up of 11 amino acids. The V end lost 1 base, the J end lost 9 bases, and 7 bases lay between the germline ends.

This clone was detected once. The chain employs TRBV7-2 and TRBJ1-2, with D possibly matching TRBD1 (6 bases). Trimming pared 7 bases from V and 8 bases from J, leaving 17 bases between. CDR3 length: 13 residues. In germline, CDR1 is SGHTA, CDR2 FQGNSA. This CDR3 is CASTPLVRGGYTF. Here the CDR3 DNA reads TGTGCCAGCACCCCGCTTGTCAGGGGCGGCTACACCTTC.

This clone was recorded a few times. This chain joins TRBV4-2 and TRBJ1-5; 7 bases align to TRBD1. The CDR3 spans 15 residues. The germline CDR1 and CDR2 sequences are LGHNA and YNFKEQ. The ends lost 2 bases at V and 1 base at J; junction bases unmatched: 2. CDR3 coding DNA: TGTGCCAGCAGCCAACAGGGGGGGAGCAATCAGCCCCAGCATTTT. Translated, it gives CASSQQGGSNQPQHF.

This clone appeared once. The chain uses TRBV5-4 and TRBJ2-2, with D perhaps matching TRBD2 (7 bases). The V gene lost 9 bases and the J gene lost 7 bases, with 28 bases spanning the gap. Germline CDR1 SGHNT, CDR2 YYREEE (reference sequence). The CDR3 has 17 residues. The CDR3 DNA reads TGTGCCACCAATCCCGGAGGGGGGAGGGGCCTTAGCGGGGAGCTGTTTTTT. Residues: CATNPGGGRGLSGELFF.

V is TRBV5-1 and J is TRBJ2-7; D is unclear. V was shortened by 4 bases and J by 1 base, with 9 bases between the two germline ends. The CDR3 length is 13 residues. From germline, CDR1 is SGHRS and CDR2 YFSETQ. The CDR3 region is CASSPATSYEQYF. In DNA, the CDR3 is TGCGCCAGCAGCCCCGCTACATCCTACGAGCAGTACTTC.

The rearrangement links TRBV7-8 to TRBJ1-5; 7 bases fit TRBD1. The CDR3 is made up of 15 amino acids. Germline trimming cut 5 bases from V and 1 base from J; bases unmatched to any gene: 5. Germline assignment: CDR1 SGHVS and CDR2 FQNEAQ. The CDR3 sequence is CASSGRTGSNQPQHF. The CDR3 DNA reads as TGTGCCAGCAGCGGACGGACAGGAAGCAATCAGCCCCAGCATTTT.